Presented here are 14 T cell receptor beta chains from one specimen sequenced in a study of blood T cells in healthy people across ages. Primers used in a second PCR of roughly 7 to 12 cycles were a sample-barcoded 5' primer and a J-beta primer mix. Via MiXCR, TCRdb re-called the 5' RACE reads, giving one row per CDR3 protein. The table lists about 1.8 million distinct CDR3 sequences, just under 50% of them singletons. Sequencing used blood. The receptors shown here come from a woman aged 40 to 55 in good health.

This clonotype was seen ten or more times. The CDR3 DNA is TGCAGCGTCGGGGAGGGGGTCTACGAGCAGTACTTC. Amino acid sequence: CSVGEGVYEQYF. The J gene is TRBJ2-7, the V gene TRBV29-1; possibly TRBD2 for D (7 bases). From germline, CDR1 is SQVTM and CDR2 ANQGSEA. V lost 6 bases and J lost 3, with 12 bases in between. The CDR3 runs 12 residues.

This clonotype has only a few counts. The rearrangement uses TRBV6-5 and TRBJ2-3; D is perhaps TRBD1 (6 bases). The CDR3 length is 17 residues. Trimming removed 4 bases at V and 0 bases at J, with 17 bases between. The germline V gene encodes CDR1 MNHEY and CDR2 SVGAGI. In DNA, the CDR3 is TGTGCCAGCAGTTCTCAGAGGGGGACCGCTAGCACAGATACGCAGTATTTT. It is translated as CASSSQRGTASTDTQYF.

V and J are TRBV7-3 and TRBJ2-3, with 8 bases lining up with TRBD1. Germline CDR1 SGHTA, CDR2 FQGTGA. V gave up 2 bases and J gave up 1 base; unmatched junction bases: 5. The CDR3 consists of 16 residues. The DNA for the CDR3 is TGTGCCAGCAGCTTATCACAGGGGGGTGGCACAGATACGCAGTATTTT. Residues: CASSLSQGGGTDTQYF.

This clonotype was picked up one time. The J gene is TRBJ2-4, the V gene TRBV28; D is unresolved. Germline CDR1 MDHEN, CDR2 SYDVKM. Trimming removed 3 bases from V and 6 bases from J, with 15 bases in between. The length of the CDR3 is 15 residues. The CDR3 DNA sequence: TGTGCCAGCAGTTTGAGTGGTCAGGAACGAAACATTCAGTACTTC. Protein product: CASSLSGQERNIQYF.

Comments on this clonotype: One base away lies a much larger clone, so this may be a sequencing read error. The chain's CDR3 is CASSSFWKVEKEAFF. CDR3 coding DNA: TGTGCCAGCAGCTCCTTTTGGAAGGTGGAGAAAGAAGCTTTCTTT. V is TRBV7-9 and J is TRBJ1-1; D gene uncertain. The CDR3 is 15 residues long. The germline CDR1 and CDR2 sequences are SEHNR and FQNEAQ (reference sequence). With 4 bases removed from V and 8 bases from J, the gap between germline ends came to 20 bases.

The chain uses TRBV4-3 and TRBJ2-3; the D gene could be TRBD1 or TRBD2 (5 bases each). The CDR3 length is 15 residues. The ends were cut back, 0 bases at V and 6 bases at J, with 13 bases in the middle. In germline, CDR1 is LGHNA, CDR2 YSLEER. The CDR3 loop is CASSQDKGRGDTQYF. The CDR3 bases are TGCGCCAGCAGCCAAGATAAGGGGAGAGGGGATACGCAGTATTTT.

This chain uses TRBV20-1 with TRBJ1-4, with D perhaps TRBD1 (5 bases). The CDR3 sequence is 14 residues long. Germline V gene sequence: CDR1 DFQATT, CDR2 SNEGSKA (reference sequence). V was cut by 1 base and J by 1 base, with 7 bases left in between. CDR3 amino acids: CSARAQGTNEKLFF. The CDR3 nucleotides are TGCAGTGCTAGAGCTCAGGGAACTAATGAAAAACTGTTTTTT.

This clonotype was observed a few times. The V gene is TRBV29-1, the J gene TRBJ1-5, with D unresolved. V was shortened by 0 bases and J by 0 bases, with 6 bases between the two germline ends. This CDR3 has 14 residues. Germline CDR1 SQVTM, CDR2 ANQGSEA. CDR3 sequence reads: CSVEDPDSNQPQHF. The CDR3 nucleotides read TGCAGCGTTGAAGATCCAGATAGCAATCAGCCCCAGCATTTT.

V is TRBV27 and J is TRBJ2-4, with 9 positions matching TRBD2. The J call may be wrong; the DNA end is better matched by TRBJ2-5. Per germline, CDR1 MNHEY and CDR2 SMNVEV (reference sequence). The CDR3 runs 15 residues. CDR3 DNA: TGTGCCAGCAGTTCTAGCGGGGTGGGTCAAGAGACCCAGTACTTC. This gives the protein CASSSSGVGQETQYF.

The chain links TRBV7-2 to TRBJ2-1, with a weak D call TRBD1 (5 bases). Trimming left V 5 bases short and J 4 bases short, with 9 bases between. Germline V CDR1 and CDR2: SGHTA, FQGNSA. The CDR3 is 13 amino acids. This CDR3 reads CASSTREYNEQFF. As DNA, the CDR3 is TGTGCCAGCAGCACCAGGGAATACAATGAGCAGTTCTTC. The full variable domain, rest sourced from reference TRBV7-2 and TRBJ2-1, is GAGVSQSPSNKVTEKGKDVELRCDPISGHTALYWYRQSLGQGLEFLIYFQGNSAPDKSGLPSDRFSAERTGGSVSTLTIQRTQQEDSAVYLCASSTREYNEQFFGPGTRLTVL.

For the CDR3, the DNA is TGTGCCAGCAGCTTAGCTAGCGGTGCGGGCACAGATACGCAGTATTTT. The encoded protein is CASSLASGAGTDTQYF. The V call is TRBV7-2, the J call TRBJ2-3; D possibly corresponds to TRBD2 (6 bases). Germline V lookup: CDR1 SGHTA, CDR2 FQGNSA. Trimming took 0 bases from V and 1 from J, leaving 11 bases between them. This CDR3 comprises 16 residues.

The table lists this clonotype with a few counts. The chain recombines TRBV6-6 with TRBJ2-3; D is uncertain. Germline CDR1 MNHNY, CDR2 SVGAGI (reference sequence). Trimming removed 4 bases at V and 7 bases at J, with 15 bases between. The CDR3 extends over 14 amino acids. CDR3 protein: CASSSETARNTQYF. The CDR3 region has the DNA TGTGCCAGCAGTTCCGAGACTGCTAGAAATACGCAGTATTTT.

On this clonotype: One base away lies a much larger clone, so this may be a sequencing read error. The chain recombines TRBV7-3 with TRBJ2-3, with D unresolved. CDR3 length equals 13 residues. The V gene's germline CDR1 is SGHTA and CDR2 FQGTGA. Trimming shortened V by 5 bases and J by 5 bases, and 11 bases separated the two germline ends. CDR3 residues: CASSAERRDTQYF. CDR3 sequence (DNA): TGTGCCAGCAGCGCCGAGCGCAGAGATACGCAGTATTTT.

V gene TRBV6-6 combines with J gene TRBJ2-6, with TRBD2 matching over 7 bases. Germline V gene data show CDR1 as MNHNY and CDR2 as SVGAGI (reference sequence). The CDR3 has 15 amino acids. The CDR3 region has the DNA TGTACCGGGTTGGGACGGGAGGCTGGGGCCAACGTCCTGACTTTC. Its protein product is CTGLGREAGANVLTF.